This passage covers 29 T cell receptor beta chains from one sample sequenced in a study of blood T cell repertoires in COVID-19 (TCRdb year 2020). Libraries came from the immunoSEQ multiplex PCR assay. Held by TCRdb, this immuneACCESS table contains in-frame sequences only and omits some clones. Under half of the omission traces to an unresolved V gene where checked; the cause of the rest is unknown. For this sample the table gives 220,000 or so clones, of which approximately 78% were detected only once. In total, the top ten clones hold around 8% of the sample. The sequencing sample was made of peripheral blood. Every receptor here comes from a woman of 80 years or more with COVID-19, enrolled during active disease.

The gene calls are TRBV7-2 and TRBJ2-2; a possible D gene is TRBD1 (7 bases). Per germline, CDR1 SGHTA and CDR2 FQGNSA. The CDR3 loop spans 15 amino acids. V gave up 3 bases and J gave up 6 bases, with 14 bases separating them. The CDR3 region is CASSLEGAKAGELFF. Here the CDR3 DNA reads TGTGCCAGCAGCTTGGAGGGGGCAAAGGCCGGGGAGCTGTTTTTT.

This rearrangement joins TRBV6-2 or TRBV6-3 to TRBJ2-7; 7 bases are a match to TRBD1. CDR1 and CDR2 from the germline V gene are MNHEY and SVGEGT. J lost 7 bases, V lost 2 bases, and 5 bases had no gene match. This CDR3 comprises 13 residues. The CDR3 region is CASSYRGPMEQYF. The CDR3 bases are TGTGCCAGCAGTTACAGGGGGCCGATGGAGCAGTACTTC.

The chain links TRBV27 to TRBJ2-1; 7 bases are shared with TRBD1. V was clipped by 7 bases and J by 0 bases; unmatched bases: 9. CDR1 is MNHEY, CDR2 SMNVEV, per germline (reference sequence). This CDR3 spans 16 amino acids. DNA for the CDR3: TGTGCCAGCACCAACAGGGGCGGAAGCTCCTACAATGAGCAGTTCTTC. This sequence encodes CASTNRGGSSYNEQFF.

V and J are TRBV7-6 and TRBJ1-1; 7 nucleotides line up with TRBD1. Germline trimming cut 6 bases from V and 3 bases from J; bases unmatched to any gene: 16. The CDR3 spans 17 residues. Per the germline V gene, CDR1 is SGHVS and CDR2 is FNYEAQ. The CDR3 loop is CASSPQLLRQGDTEAFF. For the CDR3, the DNA is TGTGCCAGCAGTCCTCAATTATTACGACAGGGTGACACTGAAGCTTTCTTT.

V gene TRBV24-1 combines with J gene TRBJ1-2, with 7 bases lining up with TRBD1. The germline CDR1 and CDR2 sequences are KGHDR and SFDVKD. The junction had 5 bases not matched to a gene; V was cut back by 4 bases and J by 4 bases. The CDR3 is 14 amino acids. CDR3 DNA sequence: TGTGCCACCAGTGAAGGGGACAGACTCTATGGCTACACCTTC. As protein: CATSEGDRLYGYTF.

Worth noting for this clone: Other nucleotide sequences from this sample produce the same CDR3. This rearrangement joins TRBV29-1 to TRBJ2-1; possibly TRBD2 for D (5 bases). V gave up 3 bases and J gave up 7 bases, with 7 bases separating them. This CDR3 is built from 11 residues. Germline V gene lookup returns CDR1 SQVTM and CDR2 ANQGSEA. CDR3 sequence: CSVERRNEQFF. The CDR3 nucleotides are TGCAGCGTTGAGCGGAGGAATGAGCAGTTCTTC.

This clone has a handful of counts. The chain carries TRBV6-6 and TRBJ1-6, with TRBD1 identical over 7 bases. J gave up 7 bases and V 4 bases, and 7 bases lay outside the gene matches. The CDR3 sequence is 15 residues long. Germline lookup yields CDR1 MNHNY and CDR2 SVGAGI (reference sequence). As DNA, the CDR3 is TGTGCCAGCAGTTTCCCCGACAGGGAAAATTCACCCCTCCACTTT. Its protein is CASSFPDRENSPLHF.

The chain joins TRBV6-5 to TRBJ2-3; the match to TRBD2 covers 10 bases. Germline V gene data show CDR1 as MNHEY and CDR2 as SVGAGI. V was pared by 4 bases and J by 6 bases, with 10 bases of the junction left unmatched. The CDR3 has 16 amino acids. The CDR3 spells CASSSPSGRAADTQYF. In DNA, the CDR3 is TGTGCCAGCAGTTCTCCGAGCGGGAGGGCCGCCGATACGCAGTATTTT.

The chain uses TRBV11-2 and TRBJ1-5; D is ambiguous. V lost 0 bases and J lost 7, with 13 bases in between. This CDR3 region has 15 residues. The germline V gene has CDR1 SGHAT and CDR2 FQNNGV. DNA for the CDR3: TGTGCCAGCAGCTTAGATGGTTCCGGAGACCAGCCCCAGCATTTT. Translation gives CASSLDGSGDQPQHF.

This rearrangement joins TRBV12-5 to TRBJ2-1, with D possibly TRBD2 on 5 matching bases. Trimming took 11 bases from V and 7 from J, leaving 24 bases between them. Germline CDR1 and CDR2: LGHNT and FRNRAP. The CDR3 has 15 amino acids. The CDR3 DNA sequence: TGTGCTTCGCAGGCGGGTTCCATGCGGGCTAATGAGCAGTTCTTC. It translates to CASQAGSMRANEQFF.

This chain connects TRBV24-1 to TRBJ2-2; TRBD1 aligns across 7 bases. J gave up 2 bases and V 7 bases, and 15 bases lay outside the gene matches. CDR1 is KGHDR, CDR2 SFDVKD, per germline. The CDR3 contains 18 residues. The CDR3 reads CATRKTRSGQPNTGELFF. In DNA, the CDR3 is TGTGCCACCAGGAAAACGAGGTCGGGACAGCCTAACACCGGGGAGCTGTTTTTT.

The chain joins TRBV5-4 to TRBJ1-2; 9 bases agree with TRBD1. Germline V gene data show CDR1 as SGHNT and CDR2 as YYREEE (reference sequence). V was pared by 6 bases and J by 4 bases, with 13 bases of the junction left unmatched. This CDR3 region has 16 residues. In nucleotides, the CDR3 is TGTGCCAGCACCCCCCCGGGACAGGGAGGGGCCTATGGCTACACCTTC. Protein sequence: CASTPPGQGGAYGYTF.

The chain uses TRBV4-2 and TRBJ2-3; 12 bases are a match to TRBD2. J was trimmed by 7 bases and V by 1 base; bases with no gene match: 6. CDR1 is LGHNA and CDR2 is YNFKEQ in the germline V gene. This CDR3 contains 16 residues. The CDR3 spells CASSQGLAGASYTQYF. CDR3 DNA: TGTGCCAGCAGCCAAGGACTAGCGGGGGCCTCATATACGCAGTATTTT.

The gene calls are TRBV19 and TRBJ1-2; D unresolved. The CDR3 sequence is 12 residues long. Germline lookup yields CDR1 LNHDA and CDR2 SQIVND (reference sequence). The V gene lost 9 bases and the J gene lost 6 bases, with 14 bases spanning the gap. CDR3: CASSNSLDGYTF. CDR3 nucleotides: TGTGCCAGCTCTAACAGCTTAGATGGCTACACCTTC.

This clone was seen once. The chain employs TRBV21-1 and TRBJ2-7; TRBD2 was called by the table and not checked on the DNA. TRBV21-1 is classified as a pseudogene. The CDR3 has 16 residues. CDR3 nucleotides: TGTGCCAGCAGCGCAGGGAGGGGGGGACACTCCTACGAGCAGTACTTC. It specifies CASSAGRGGHSYEQYF.

The chain carries TRBV6-2 or TRBV6-3 and TRBJ2-7, with a tentative D call TRBD2 (5 bases). CDR1 and CDR2 from the germline V gene are MNHEY and SVGEGT. V lost 6 bases and J 0 bases, leaving 6 bases between the germline ends. This CDR3 spans 12 amino acids. DNA for the CDR3: TGTGCCAGCAGCGGAGGCTCCTACGAGCAGTACTTC. It yields the protein CASSGGSYEQYF.

This sequence joins TRBV27 and TRBJ1-2; a weak D match, TRBD1 (6 bases). The V and J ends lost 3 bases and 0 bases respectively, with 17 bases between them. CDR3 size: 17 residues. Per germline, CDR1 MNHEY and CDR2 SMNVEV (reference sequence). The CDR3 bases are TGTGCCAGCAGTTTTTCGGCCAGGGGAAATACTAACTATGGCTACACCTTC. Its translation: CASSFSARGNTNYGYTF.

This clone showed up just a few times. The chain joins TRBV4-1 to TRBJ1-6; a weak D match, TRBD1 (6 bases). With 0 bases removed from V and 7 bases from J, the gap between germline ends came to 22 bases. The CDR3 loop spans 19 amino acids. Germline CDR1 and CDR2: MGHRA and YSYEKL. The CDR3 loop reads CASSQDKAGQKGSNSPLHF. For the CDR3, the DNA is TGCGCCAGCAGCCAAGATAAAGCGGGACAAAAAGGTTCAAATTCACCCCTCCACTTT.

The chain carries TRBV19 and TRBJ1-4; the match to TRBD1 covers 8 bases. The CDR3 has 12 residues. The junction had 5 bases not matched to a gene; V was cut back by 10 bases and J by 7 bases. Per the germline V gene, CDR1 is LNHDA and CDR2 is SQIVND (reference sequence). The CDR3 coding sequence is TGTGCCACCGGGGACAGGACTGAAAAACTGTTTTTT. It encodes CATGDRTEKLFF.

This rearrangement joins TRBV7-3 to TRBJ2-7, with D maybe TRBD1 (5 bases). The germline gives CDR1 SGHTA, CDR2 FQGTGA. The CDR3 has 14 residues. V was pared by 3 bases and J by 5 bases, with 14 bases between. The CDR3 coding sequence is TGTGCCAGCAGCTTTCAGGGAAGAAACAACGAGCAGTACTTC. Translated: CASSFQGRNNEQYF.

This clone has more than one count but fewer than ten. The chain employs TRBV11-1 and TRBJ1-1; D uncertain. This CDR3 is 15 amino acids long. Germline CDR1 and CDR2: SGHAT and FQDESV (reference sequence). Trimming shortened V by 4 bases and J by 2 bases, and 14 bases separated the two germline ends. Here the CDR3 DNA reads TGTGCCAGCAGCTCGCGCTCGCTGGGCAACACTGAAGCTTTCTTT. The encoded protein is CASSSRSLGNTEAFF.

The CDR3 DNA reads as TGTGCCAGCAGTCGCCGCCCCCTCTTACAGCTCAATCAGCCCCAGCATTTT. This gives the protein CASSRRPLLQLNQPQHF. The chain has TRBV27 and TRBJ1-5; D gene ambiguous. Germline V gene lookup returns CDR1 MNHEY and CDR2 SMNVEV (reference sequence). The germline V and J ends were trimmed by 5 bases and 3 bases, with 20 bases remaining between them. The CDR3 totals 17 residues.

This clone was counted between two and nine times. The chain carries TRBV5-4 and TRBJ1-4; no definite D call. Deletions cut 2 bases from V and 0 bases from J, with 11 bases between. This CDR3 is 16 amino acids long. CDR1 and CDR2 from the germline V gene are SGHNT and YYREEE (reference sequence). The CDR3 reads CASSLAGVATNEKLFF. The CDR3 DNA sequence: TGTGCCAGCAGCTTAGCCGGGGTTGCAACTAATGAAAAACTGTTTTTT.

The chain combines TRBV7-2 with TRBJ2-7; D is perhaps TRBD2 (5 bases). Germline CDR1 SGHTA, CDR2 FQGNSA. With 2 bases removed from V and 6 bases from J, the gap between germline ends came to 8 bases. CDR3 length: 12 residues. The CDR3 DNA follows: TGTGCCAGCAGCTTACGGGGATCCGAGCAGTACTTC. Protein product: CASSLRGSEQYF.

V and J are TRBV30 and TRBJ2-2; 7 bases map to TRBD2. The V gene end was trimmed by 0 bases and the J gene end by 1 base; junction bases not matched to a gene: 8. The CDR3 has 17 residues. Germline loops: CDR1 GTSNPN, CDR2 SVGIG (reference sequence). The DNA for the CDR3 is TGTGCCTGGAGTGTACGGCTCGGGGGGAGGAACACCGGGGAGCTGTTTTTT. It encodes CAWSVRLGGRNTGELFF.

The chain carries TRBV27 and TRBJ2-5; 9 bases fit TRBD2. J was trimmed by 3 bases and V by 3 bases; bases with no gene match: 8. The CDR3 runs to 16 residues. The germline gives CDR1 MNHEY, CDR2 SMNVEV (reference sequence). The CDR3 here is CASSFVAGEPKETQYF. The DNA of the CDR3 is TGTGCCAGCAGTTTTGTAGCGGGGGAGCCTAAAGAGACCCAGTACTTC.

The chain's CDR3 is CASSLRYLNTGELFF. The DNA of the CDR3 is TGTGCCAGCAGTTTGCGGTACTTGAACACCGGGGAGCTGTTTTTT. The rearrangement uses TRBV28 and TRBJ2-2, with D uncertain. The length of the CDR3 is 15 residues. Trimming stripped 3 bases from V and 1 base from J, with 9 bases between. Germline CDR1 is MDHEN and CDR2 is SYDVKM.

The chain employs TRBV6-5 and TRBJ1-1, with 7 bases aligning to TRBD1. CDR1 and CDR2 from the germline V gene are MNHEY and SVGAGI. The CDR3 has 11 amino acids. J lost 8 bases, V lost 5 bases, and 2 bases had no gene match. Here the CDR3 DNA reads TGTGCCAGCAGTCAACAGGGGGAAGCTTTCTTT. As protein: CASSQQGEAFF.

The genes are TRBV5-1 and TRBJ2-5, with D perhaps matching TRBD2 (7 bases). V was trimmed by 0 bases and J by 0 bases, leaving 9 bases between them. CDR1 is SGHRS, CDR2 YFSETQ, per germline. The length of the CDR3 is 15 residues. CDR3 region: CASSLAGGHQETQYF. CDR3 DNA sequence: TGCGCCAGCAGCTTGGCGGGGGGCCACCAAGAGACCCAGTACTTC.